This TCR beta chain was sequenced in a study of T cells in Graves' hyperthyroidism and ophthalmopathy. This clonotype has ten or more counts. CDR1 is MNHNS and CDR2 is SASEGT in the germline V gene. This CDR3 has 16 amino acids. The V gene end was trimmed by 5 bases and the J gene end by 4 bases; junction bases not matched to a gene: 11. The investigators amplified TCR beta CDR3 regions from RNA transcripts. A set of HTBI primers served as the primers for a first-round RT-PCR of the TCR CDR3. One entry per CDR3 protein results from TCRdb running MiXCR on the multiplex PCR reads. The sample includes under 300,000 distinct CDR3 sequences, 14% to 15% of them seen just once.

The sequence was collected from a woman in her 40s with Graves' hyperthyroidism that later progressed to Graves' ophthalmopathy. The V call is TRBV6-1, the J call TRBJ1-1; 9 positions match TRBD1. The sample comprised blood. CDR3 bases: TGTGCCAGCAGTACCAGCCGGGACAGGGCTCGCACTGAAGCTTTCTTT. The encoded protein is CASSTSRDRARTEAFF.